This T cell receptor (beta chain) comes out of a study of regulatory T cells in long-lasting Graves disease. Study outcomes and limitations: TCR diversity in persistent Graves' patients was below that of newly diagnosed ones.

From germline, CDR1 is SGHNT and CDR2 YYREEE (reference sequence). V trimming: 3 bases; J trimming: 2 bases; junction bases outside the gene matches: 3. CDR3 size: 15 residues. As for time point: newly diagnosed GD, antithyroid drugs for less than 3 months. With RNA extracted from PBMCs as input, the TCR library was made. Enrollment of patients was through an endocrinology department in Xi'an, China. In this sample, this clonotype turned up many times. Its antigen is still unknown. Library construction for TCR beta used iRepertoire HTBI primers and Arm-PCR of CDR3 regions. TCRdb reprocessed the multiplex PCR reads via MiXCR and lists one record per CDR3 protein. The sample records about 330,000 distinct CDR3 sequences, 15% to 20% being singletons. This sample also appeared in a second study, on T cells in Graves' hyperthyroidism and ophthalmopathy. This second report adds: In patients aged 18 to 65, hyperthyroidism was newly diagnosed, with duration under 2 months. HTBI primers were employed in a first-round RT-PCR of the TCR CDR3.

The chain employs TRBV5-4 and TRBJ1-1, with 11 bases that match TRBD1. This sequence was found in a woman between 18 and 29 years old with Graves disease. The starting material was peripheral blood mononuclear cells (PBMCs), obtained at new diagnosis, from a patient treated with antithyroid drugs. As DNA, the CDR3 is TGTGCCAGCAGCTCCGGACAGGGGGCAAACACTGAAGCTTTCTTT. This sequence encodes CASSSGQGANTEAFF.